This T cell receptor beta chain was found in a study of OX40 agonist ivuxolimab in advanced cancers. The overall study: Patients were 82.7% male with ages about 23 to 90, mean approximately 62.

TCRdb's table, derived via immunoSEQ multiplex PCR, lists solely in-frame clones and lacks some. The repertoire consists of about 75,000 clones, with 70% to 90% occurring once and the leading ten covering about a sixth. Trimming cost V 2 bases and J 8 bases, with 14 bases left between them. The germline V gene has CDR1 SGHDT and CDR2 YYEEEE. The CDR3 covers 15 residues. The source is an adult with an advanced solid tumor such as melanoma, head and neck, liver or kidney cancer. The gene calls are TRBV5-6 and TRBJ1-6; D gene ambiguous. The starting material was CD4+ or CD8+ T cells sorted from blood, obtained in a trial of the OX40 agonist ivuxolimab. CDR3 sequence reads: CASSLTPTSDSPLHF. The CDR3 bases are TGTGCCAGCAGCTTAACTCCTACCAGTGATTCACCCCTCCACTTT.